This TCR beta chain was sequenced during a study of blood T cell repertoires in COVID-19. Study-wide context: The United States, Italy and Spain were the sources of the acute and convalescent COVID-19 samples. Sources were T cells, B-cell-depleted T cells, or PBMCs; the material itself was cDNA or gDNA.

J lost 0 bases, V lost 4 bases, and 8 bases had no gene match. In germline, CDR1 is LGHNA, CDR2 YSLEER. This CDR3 is 18 amino acids long. In the authors' workflow: Estimation of nucleated cell counts relied on the amplification of reference gene primers. TCRdb's table, derived via immunoSEQ multiplex PCR, lists solely in-frame clones and lacks some. V, J and clone size are taken as reported in that table, and D and trimming were inferred from the DNA itself. Among 70,000 or so clones, about nine tenths were seen once, and the ten largest hold around 1.6%. Material for sequencing was peripheral blood. The genes are TRBV4-3 and TRBJ2-3; 12 bases align to TRBD1. The clonotype originates from a man over 45 with acute or convalescent COVID-19. The CDR3 coding sequence is TGCGCCAGCAGCCCCCGGGACAGGGGGCCGCCTAGCACAGATACGCAGTATTTT. Translating it yields CASSPRDRGPPSTDTQYF.